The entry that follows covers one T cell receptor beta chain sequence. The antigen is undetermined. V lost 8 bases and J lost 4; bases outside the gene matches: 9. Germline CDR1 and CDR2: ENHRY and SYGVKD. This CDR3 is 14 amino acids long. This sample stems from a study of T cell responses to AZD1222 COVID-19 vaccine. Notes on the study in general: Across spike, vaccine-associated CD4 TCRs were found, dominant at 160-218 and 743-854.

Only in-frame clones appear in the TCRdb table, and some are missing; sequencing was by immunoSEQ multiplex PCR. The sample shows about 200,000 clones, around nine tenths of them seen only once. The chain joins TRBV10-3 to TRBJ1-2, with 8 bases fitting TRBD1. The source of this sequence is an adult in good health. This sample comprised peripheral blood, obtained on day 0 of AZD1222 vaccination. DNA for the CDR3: TGTGCCATCCCCCACGACAGGGGTACCTATGGCTACACCTTC. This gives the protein CAIPHDRGTYGYTF.